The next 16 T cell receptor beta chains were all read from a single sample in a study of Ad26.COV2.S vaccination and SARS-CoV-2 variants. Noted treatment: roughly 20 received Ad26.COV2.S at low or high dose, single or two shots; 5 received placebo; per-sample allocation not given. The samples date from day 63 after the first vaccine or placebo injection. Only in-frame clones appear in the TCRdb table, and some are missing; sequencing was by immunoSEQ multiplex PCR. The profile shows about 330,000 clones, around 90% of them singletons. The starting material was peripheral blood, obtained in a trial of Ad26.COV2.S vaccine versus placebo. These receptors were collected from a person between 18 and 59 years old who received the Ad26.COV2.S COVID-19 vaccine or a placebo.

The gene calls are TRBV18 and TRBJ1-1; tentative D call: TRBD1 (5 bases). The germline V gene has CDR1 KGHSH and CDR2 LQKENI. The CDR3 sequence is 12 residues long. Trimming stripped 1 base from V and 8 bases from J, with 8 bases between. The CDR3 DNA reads TGTGCCAGCTCACCACGGTCAGGGGAAGCTTTCTTT. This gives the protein CASSPRSGEAFF.

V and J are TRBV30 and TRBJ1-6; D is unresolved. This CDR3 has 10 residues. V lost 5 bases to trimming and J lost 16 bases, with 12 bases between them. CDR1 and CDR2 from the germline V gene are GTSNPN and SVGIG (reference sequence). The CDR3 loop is CAWSDGDLHF. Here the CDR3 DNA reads TGTGCCTGGTCCGACGGGGATCTCCACTTT.

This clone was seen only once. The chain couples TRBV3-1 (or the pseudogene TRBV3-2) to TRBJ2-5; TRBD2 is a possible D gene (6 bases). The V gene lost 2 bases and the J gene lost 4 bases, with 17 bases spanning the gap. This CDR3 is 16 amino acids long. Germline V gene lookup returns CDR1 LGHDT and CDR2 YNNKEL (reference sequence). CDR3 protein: CASSQLRGVGGETQYF. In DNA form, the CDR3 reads TGTGCCAGCAGCCAACTTCGGGGCGTCGGGGGAGAGACCCAGTACTTC.

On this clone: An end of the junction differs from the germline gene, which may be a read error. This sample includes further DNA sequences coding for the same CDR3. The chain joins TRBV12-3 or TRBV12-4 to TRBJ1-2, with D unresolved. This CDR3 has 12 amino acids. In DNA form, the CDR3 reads TGTGCCAGCAGCACCCTTAGGGCTGGCTACACCTTT. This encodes CASSTLRAGYTF.

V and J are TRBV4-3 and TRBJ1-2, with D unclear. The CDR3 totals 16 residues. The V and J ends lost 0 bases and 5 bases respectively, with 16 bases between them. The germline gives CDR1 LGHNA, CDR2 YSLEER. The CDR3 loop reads CASSQDLPVLLYGYTF. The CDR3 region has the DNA TGCGCCAGCAGCCAAGATCTCCCAGTCCTCTTATATGGCTACACCTTC.

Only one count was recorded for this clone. As DNA, the CDR3 is TGCGCCAGCAGGGAAGATTCGAACACCGGGGAGCTGTTTTTT. Translated, it gives CASREDSNTGELFF. The rearrangement joins TRBV5-1 to TRBJ2-2; unclear D gene. Germline V gene data show CDR1 as SGHRS and CDR2 as YFSETQ. The CDR3 is 14 amino acids. V shed 5 bases and J shed 0 bases, with 8 bases lying between them.

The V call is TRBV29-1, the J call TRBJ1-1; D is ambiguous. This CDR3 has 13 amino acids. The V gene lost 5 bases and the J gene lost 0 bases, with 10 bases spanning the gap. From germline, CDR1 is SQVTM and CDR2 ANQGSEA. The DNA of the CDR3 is TGCAGCGTTTTCCGGATGATGAACACTGAAGCTTTCTTT. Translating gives CSVFRMMNTEAFF.

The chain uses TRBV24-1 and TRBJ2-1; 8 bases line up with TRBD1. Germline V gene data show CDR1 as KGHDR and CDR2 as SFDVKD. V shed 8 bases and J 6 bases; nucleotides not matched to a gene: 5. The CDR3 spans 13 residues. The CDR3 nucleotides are TGTGCCACCATGGGGACAGGTGTCAATGAGCAGTTCTTC. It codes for CATMGTGVNEQFF.

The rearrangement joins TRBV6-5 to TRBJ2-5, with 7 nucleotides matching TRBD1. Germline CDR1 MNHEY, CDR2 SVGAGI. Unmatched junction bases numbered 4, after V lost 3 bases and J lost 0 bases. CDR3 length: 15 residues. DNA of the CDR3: TGTGCCAGCAGTTATTTGACAGGGTACCAAGAGACCCAGTACTTC. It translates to CASSYLTGYQETQYF.

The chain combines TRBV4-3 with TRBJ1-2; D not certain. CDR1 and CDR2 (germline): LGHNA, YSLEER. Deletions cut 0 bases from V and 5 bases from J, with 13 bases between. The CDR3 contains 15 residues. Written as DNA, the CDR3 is TGCGCCAGCAGCCAAGATTGGCAGGATAAGTATGGCTACACCTTC. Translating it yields CASSQDWQDKYGYTF.

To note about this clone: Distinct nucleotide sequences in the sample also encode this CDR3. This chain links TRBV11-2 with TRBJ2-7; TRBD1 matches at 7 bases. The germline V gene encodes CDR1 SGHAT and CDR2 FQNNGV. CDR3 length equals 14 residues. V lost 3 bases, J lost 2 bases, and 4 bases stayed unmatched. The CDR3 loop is CASSFGTVTYEQYF. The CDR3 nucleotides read TGTGCCAGCAGCTTCGGGACAGTAACCTACGAGCAGTACTTC.

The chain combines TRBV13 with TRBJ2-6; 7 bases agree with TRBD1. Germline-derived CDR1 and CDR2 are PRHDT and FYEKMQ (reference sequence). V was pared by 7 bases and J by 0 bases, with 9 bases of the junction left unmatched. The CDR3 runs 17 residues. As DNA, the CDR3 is TGTGCCAGCACCCCACAGGGGTATAACTCTGGGGCCAACGTCCTGACTTTC. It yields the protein CASTPQGYNSGANVLTF.

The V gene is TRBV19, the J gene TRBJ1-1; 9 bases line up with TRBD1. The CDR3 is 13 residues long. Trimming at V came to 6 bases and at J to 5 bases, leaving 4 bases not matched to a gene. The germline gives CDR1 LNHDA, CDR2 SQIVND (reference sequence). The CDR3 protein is CASRRTGVTEAFF. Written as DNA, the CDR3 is TGTGCCAGTAGGAGGACAGGGGTGACTGAAGCTTTCTTT.

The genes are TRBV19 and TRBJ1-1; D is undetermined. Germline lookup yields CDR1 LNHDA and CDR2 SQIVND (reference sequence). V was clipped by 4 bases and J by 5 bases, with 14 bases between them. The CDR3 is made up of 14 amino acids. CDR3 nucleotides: TGTGCCAGTAGTAAGGGTCCGAGGAGGACTGAAGCTTTCTTT. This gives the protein CASSKGPRRTEAFF.

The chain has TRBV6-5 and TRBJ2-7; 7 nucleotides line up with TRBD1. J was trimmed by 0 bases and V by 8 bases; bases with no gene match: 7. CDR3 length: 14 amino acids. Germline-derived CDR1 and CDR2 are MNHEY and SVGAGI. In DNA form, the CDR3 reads TGTGCCAGCGGGCCCCGACAGGGCTCCTACGAGCAGTACGTC. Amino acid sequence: CASGPRQGSYEQYV.

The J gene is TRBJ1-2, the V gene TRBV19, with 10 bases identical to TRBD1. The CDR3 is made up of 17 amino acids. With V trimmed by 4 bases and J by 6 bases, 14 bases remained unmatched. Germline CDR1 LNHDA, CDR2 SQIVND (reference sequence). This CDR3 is CASSTSYRDRGRHGYTF. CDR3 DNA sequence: TGTGCCAGTAGTACCTCCTACCGGGACAGGGGCCGTCATGGCTACACCTTC.